These 2 T cell receptor beta chains originate from one sample sequenced in a study of blood T cell repertoires in COVID-19. The assay was immunoSEQ multiplex PCR, and TCRdb's table has in-frame clones only and misses some. Among roughly 130,000 clones listed, around 87% were seen once. The specimen sequenced was peripheral blood. These receptors originate from a woman aged 60-70 years with acute or convalescent COVID-19.

Written as DNA, the CDR3 is TGTGCCAGCAGCAGGGGTTCACCCTGGAACACTGAAGCTTTCTTT. This encodes CASSRGSPWNTEAFF. The chain employs TRBV6-5 and TRBJ1-1, with a weak D call TRBD1 (6 bases). V lost 6 bases, J lost 1 base, and 15 bases lay in between. Per germline, CDR1 MNHEY and CDR2 SVGAGI. CDR3 length equals 15 residues.

The chain carries TRBV5-6 and TRBJ2-2; 11 bases line up with TRBD2. With V trimmed by 3 bases and J by 5 bases, 9 bases remained unmatched. The V gene's germline CDR1 is SGHDT and CDR2 YYEEEE. This CDR3 comprises 17 residues. CDR3 coding DNA: TGTGCCAGCAGCTACCTAACGACTAGCGGGGAGACCGGGGAGCTGTTTTTT. This encodes CASSYLTTSGETGELFF.